One sample yielded the 6 T cell receptor beta chains listed below, sequenced in a study of blood T cell repertoires in COVID-19. This table comes from immunoSEQ multiplex PCR, and its TCRdb copy is limited to in-frame clones, with some not included. The sample lists 150,000 to 200,000 clones; around 80% were seen once. Sequences were obtained from peripheral blood. The receptors stem from a woman aged 55 to 70 with COVID-19, enrolled during active disease.

Only a few counts were recorded for this clone. The chain links TRBV19 to TRBJ1-2; TRBD1 matches 7 bases. CDR1 is LNHDA and CDR2 is SQIVND in the germline V gene (reference sequence). CDR3 size: 16 residues. V trimming: 2 bases; J trimming: 1 base; junction bases outside the gene matches: 7. CDR3 amino acids: CASSINGQDYNYGYTF. The CDR3 DNA reads as TGTGCCAGTAGTATAAATGGACAGGATTATAACTATGGCTACACCTTC.

The V and J genes are TRBV28 and TRBJ1-1, with D maybe TRBD1 (6 bases). Germline V lookup: CDR1 MDHEN, CDR2 SYDVKM. There are 13 residues in the CDR3. V gave up 6 bases and J gave up 1 base, with 9 bases separating them. CDR3 loop: CASRQGTNTEAFF. CDR3 sequence (DNA): TGTGCCAGCAGACAGGGTACGAACACTGAAGCTTTCTTT.

The chain employs TRBV7-2 and TRBJ1-5; D is unclear. The CDR3 contains 13 residues. Germline-derived CDR1 and CDR2 are SGHTA and FQGNSA. Trimming took 1 base from V and 11 from J, leaving 12 bases between them. The CDR3 sequence: CASSLEAPRTQHF. CDR3 DNA sequence: TGTGCCAGCAGCTTAGAAGCCCCGAGGACCCAGCATTTT.

The V and J genes are TRBV12-3 or TRBV12-4 and TRBJ2-7; a weak D match, TRBD1 (5 bases). The CDR3 covers 13 residues. V was pared by 5 bases and J by 7 bases, with 15 bases between. CDR3 in amino acids: CASSPGWGWEQYV. In DNA, the CDR3 is TGTGCCAGCAGTCCCGGCTGGGGCTGGGAGCAGTACGTC.

This CDR3 is CASSQGGGTATEAFF. Here the CDR3 DNA reads TGTGCCAGCAGCCAAGGGGGGGGCACAGCCACTGAAGCTTTCTTT. The gene calls are TRBV14 and TRBJ1-1, with D perhaps TRBD1 (6 bases). The CDR3 runs 15 residues. V shed 1 base and J shed 4 bases, with 13 bases lying between them. The germline CDR1 and CDR2 sequences are SGHDN and FVKESK.

The chain couples TRBV6-5 to TRBJ2-2; 8 positions match TRBD1. The CDR3 has 14 amino acids. V lost 8 bases to trimming and J lost 6 bases; unmatched junction nucleotides: 8. From germline, CDR1 is MNHEY and CDR2 SVGAGI. CDR3 DNA: TGTGCCAGCCGAGGACAGGGATCTTCCGGGGAGCTGTTTTTT. Its protein product is CASRGQGSSGELFF.